This T cell receptor beta chain appears in the sequencing data of a study of T-cell memory formation after mild COVID-19. Constant-segment primers and 5'RACE yielded cDNA libraries for TCR alpha and TCR beta, each carrying sample barcodes and UMIs. TCRdb reanalysed the 5' RACE reads using MiXCR and keeps one entry per CDR3 protein. Among about 410,000 distinct CDR3 sequences listed, more than 20% were seen once. The study, taken as a whole, reports: A second wave of clones peaked on day 37, and their SARS-CoV-2 specificity went unconfirmed. Contracting clones localized mainly to CM and EM when CD4+ and mainly to EMRA when CD8+.

For this clonotype: Antigen specificity is unknown.

V lost 3 bases to trimming and J lost 1 base, with 6 bases between them. This CDR3 comprises 13 residues. Looked up from germline, CDR1 is MNHNS and CDR2 is SASEGT. Source material: PBMCs or a T cell subset sorted from them (not recorded which). The chain carries TRBV6-1 and TRBJ1-2, with no clear D. This TCR came from an adult woman who had mild COVID-19 (a few samples of this study predate the infection). Cell type and time point are not known. The CDR3 DNA sequence: TGTGCCAGCAGTGACGGTGGTAACTATGGCTACACCTTC. This gives the protein CASSDGGNYGYTF.